This T cell receptor beta chain stems from a study of response to subunit inactivated influenza vaccine. The germline V gene encodes CDR1 SGHRS and CDR2 YFSETQ. The length of the CDR3 is 16 residues. The V gene end was trimmed by 0 bases and the J gene end by 0 bases; junction bases not matched to a gene: 1. TCRdb reprocessed the RT-PCR reads with MiXCR, giving one entry per CDR3 protein. The data hold 500,000 to 750,000 distinct CDR3 sequences, with 11% to 15% observed a single time. Source: PBMCs from blood, taken approximately 13 days after vaccination. This rearrangement joins TRBV5-1 to TRBJ2-3, with 10 bases lining up with TRBD1. The receptor was derived from a man aged 45-65 years who received an inactivated influenza vaccine. The CDR3 DNA follows: TGCGCCAGCAGCTTGGGACAGGGGGCGAGCACAGATACGCAGTATTTT. This sequence encodes CASSLGQGASTDTQYF.